The clone carrying this TCR beta chain appeared once. As yet, its antigen is unknown. Germline loops: CDR1 SGDLS, CDR2 YYNGEE. With 0 bases removed from V and 2 bases from J, the gap between germline ends came to 9 bases. The CDR3 extends over 14 amino acids. Data came from immunoSEQ multiplex PCR; TCRdb stores just in-frame clones and leaves some out. The table has tens of thousands of clones, 80% seen once; the top ten hold less than 30%. Sample time point: blood 2 weeks post-SBRT. The treatment denotes: 15 Gy SBRT to primary tumor, nephrectomy 4 weeks later. Blood was sampled at baseline, 2 weeks and 4 weeks after SBRT. This renal cell carcinoma was of the clear cell type. The data were taken from a study of radiation and T cells in renal cell carcinoma. Whole-study findings and limits: Top tumor clonotypes rose in blood 2 weeks post-radiation, then contracted.

The material sequenced was blood, taken from a patient whose treatment included radiotherapy and nephrectomy. The chain recombines TRBV9 with TRBJ2-7; D is unclear. This TCR came from an older woman with renal cell carcinoma. CDR3 nucleotides: TGTGCCAGCAGCGTAGGTGTCCAAGCCTACGAGCAGTACTTC. Its protein is CASSVGVQAYEQYF.